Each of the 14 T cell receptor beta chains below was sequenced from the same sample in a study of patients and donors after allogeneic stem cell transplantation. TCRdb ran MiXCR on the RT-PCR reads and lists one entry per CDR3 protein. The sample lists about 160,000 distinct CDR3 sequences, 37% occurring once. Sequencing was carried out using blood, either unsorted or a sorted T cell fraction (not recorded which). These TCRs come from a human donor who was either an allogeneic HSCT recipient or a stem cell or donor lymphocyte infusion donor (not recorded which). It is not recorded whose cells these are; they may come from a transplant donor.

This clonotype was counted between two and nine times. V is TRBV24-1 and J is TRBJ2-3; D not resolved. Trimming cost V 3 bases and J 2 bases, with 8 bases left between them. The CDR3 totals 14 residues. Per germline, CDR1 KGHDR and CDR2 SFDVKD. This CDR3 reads CATSDTEYTDTQYF. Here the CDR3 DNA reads TGTGCCACCAGTGATACCGAGTACACAGATACGCAGTATTTT.

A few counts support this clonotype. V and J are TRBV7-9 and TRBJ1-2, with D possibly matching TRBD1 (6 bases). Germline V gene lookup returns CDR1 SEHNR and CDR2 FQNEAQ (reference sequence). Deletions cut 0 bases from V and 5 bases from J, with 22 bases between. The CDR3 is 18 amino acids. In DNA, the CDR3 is TGTGCCAGCAGCTTAGCGCGAGTGGGGGCAGGTGTATGGTATGGCTACACCTTC. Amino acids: CASSLARVGAGVWYGYTF.

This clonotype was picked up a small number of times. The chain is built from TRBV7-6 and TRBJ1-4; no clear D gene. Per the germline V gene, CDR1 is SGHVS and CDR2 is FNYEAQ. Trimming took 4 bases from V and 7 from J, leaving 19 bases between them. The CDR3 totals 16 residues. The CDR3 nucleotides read TGTGCCAGCAGCTCCCTACAAATGGGTGGAGGTGAAAAACTGTTTTTT. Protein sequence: CASSSLQMGGGEKLFF.

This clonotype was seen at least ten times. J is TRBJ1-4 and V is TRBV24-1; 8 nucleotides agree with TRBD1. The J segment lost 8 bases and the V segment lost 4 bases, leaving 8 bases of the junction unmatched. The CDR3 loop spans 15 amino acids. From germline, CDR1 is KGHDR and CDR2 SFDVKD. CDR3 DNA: TGTGCCACCAGTGACCCCGGGACAGGAGGCGAAAAACTGTTTTTT. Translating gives CATSDPGTGGEKLFF.

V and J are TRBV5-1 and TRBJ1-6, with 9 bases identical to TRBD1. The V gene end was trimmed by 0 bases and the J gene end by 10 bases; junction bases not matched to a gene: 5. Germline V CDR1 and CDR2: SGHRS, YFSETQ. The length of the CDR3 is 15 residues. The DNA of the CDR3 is TGCGCCAGCAGCTTGGGGGGACAGGGTCGGTCACCCCTCCACTTT. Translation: CASSLGGQGRSPLHF.

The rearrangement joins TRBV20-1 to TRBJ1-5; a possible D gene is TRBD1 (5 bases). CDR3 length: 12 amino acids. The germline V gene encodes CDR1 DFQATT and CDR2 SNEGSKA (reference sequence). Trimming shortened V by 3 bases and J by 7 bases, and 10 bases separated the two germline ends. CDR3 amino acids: CSASQGSQPQHF. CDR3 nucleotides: TGCAGTGCTAGTCAGGGTAGCCAGCCCCAGCATTTT.

The DNA for the CDR3 is TGTGCCACCAGCTTAGGGGGGGCCACCTACGAGCAGTACTTC. This codes for CATSLGGATYEQYF. The gene calls are TRBV15 and TRBJ2-7, with a weak D call TRBD2 (7 bases). The germline CDR1 and CDR2 sequences are LNHNV and YYDKDF (reference sequence). The ends were cut back, 5 bases at V and 2 bases at J, with 13 bases in the middle. This CDR3 has 14 amino acids.

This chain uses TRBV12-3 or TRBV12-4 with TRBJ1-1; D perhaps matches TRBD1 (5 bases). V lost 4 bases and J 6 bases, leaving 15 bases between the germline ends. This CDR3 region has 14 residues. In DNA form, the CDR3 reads TGTGCCAGCAGTTCCAAGGGGTTGGGGCCTGAAGCTTTCTTT. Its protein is CASSSKGLGPEAFF.

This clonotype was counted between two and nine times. The CDR3 is CASSLEGPEGYTF. The DNA of the CDR3 is TGTGCCAGCAGCTTAGAGGGCCCGGAGGGCTACACCTTC. The gene calls are TRBV7-9 and TRBJ1-2; D remains ambiguous. V dropped 1 base and J dropped 8 bases, with 11 bases sitting between them. The CDR3 runs 13 residues. From germline, CDR1 is SEHNR and CDR2 FQNEAQ (reference sequence).

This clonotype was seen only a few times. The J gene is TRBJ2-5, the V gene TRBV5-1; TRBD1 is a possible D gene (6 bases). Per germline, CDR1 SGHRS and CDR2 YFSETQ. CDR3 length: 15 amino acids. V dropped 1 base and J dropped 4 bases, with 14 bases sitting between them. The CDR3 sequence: CASSLSHRERETQYF. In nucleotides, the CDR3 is TGCGCCAGCAGCTTGAGCCACAGGGAGCGAGAGACCCAGTACTTC.

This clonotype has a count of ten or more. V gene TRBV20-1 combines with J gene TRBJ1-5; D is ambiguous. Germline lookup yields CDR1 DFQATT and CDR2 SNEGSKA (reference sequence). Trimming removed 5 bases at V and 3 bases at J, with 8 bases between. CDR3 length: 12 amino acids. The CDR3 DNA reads TGCAGTGCTTCCCAATCCAATCAGCCCCAGCATTTT. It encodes CSASQSNQPQHF.

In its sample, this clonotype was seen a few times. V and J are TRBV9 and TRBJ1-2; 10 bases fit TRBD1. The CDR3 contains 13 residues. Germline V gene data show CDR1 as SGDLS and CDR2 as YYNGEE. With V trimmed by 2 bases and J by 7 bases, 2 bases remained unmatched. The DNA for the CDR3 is TGTGCCAGCAGCGTGGGACAGGGGTTTGGCTACACCTTC. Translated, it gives CASSVGQGFGYTF. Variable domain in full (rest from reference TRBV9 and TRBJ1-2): DSGVTQTPKHLITATGQRVTLRCSPRSGDLSVYWYQQSLDQGLQFLIQYYNGEERAKGNILERFSAQQFPDLHSELNLSSLELGDSALYFCASSVGQGFGYTFGSGTRLTVV.

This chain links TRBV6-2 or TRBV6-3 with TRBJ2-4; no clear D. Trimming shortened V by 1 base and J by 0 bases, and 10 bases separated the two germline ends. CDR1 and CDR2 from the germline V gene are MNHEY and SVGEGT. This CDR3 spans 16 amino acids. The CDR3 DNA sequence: TGTGCCAGCAGTTACTTCCACTACGGAGCCAAAAACATTCAGTACTTC. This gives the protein CASSYFHYGAKNIQYF.

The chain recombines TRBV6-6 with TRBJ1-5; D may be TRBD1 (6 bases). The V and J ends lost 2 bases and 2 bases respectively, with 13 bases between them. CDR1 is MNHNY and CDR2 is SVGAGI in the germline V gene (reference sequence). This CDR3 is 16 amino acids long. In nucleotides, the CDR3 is TGTGCCAGCAGTTACCCTCCGGGGGCGGGCAATCAGCCCCAGCATTTT. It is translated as CASSYPPGAGNQPQHF.